Presented here are 32 T cell receptor beta chains from one specimen sequenced in a study of T cell changes during pregnancy in multiple sclerosis. The method was immunoSEQ multiplex PCR; TCRdb's version includes in-frame clones alone and lacks a portion of them. The sample consists of around 130,000 clones, 90% to 96% of them appearing once. This specimen was peripheral blood, taken after pregnancy. These receptors all come from a female donor with multiple sclerosis, enrolled in a pregnancy study.

The genes are TRBV5-1 and TRBJ2-7, with D perhaps TRBD2 (7 bases). This CDR3 region has 15 residues. The ends were cut back, 5 bases at V and 3 bases at J, with 18 bases in the middle. In germline, CDR1 is SGHRS, CDR2 YFSETQ. The CDR3 is CASSGRVGGGYEQYF. The CDR3 DNA is TGCGCCAGCAGTGGAAGGGTGGGAGGGGGCTACGAGCAGTACTTC. The complete variable domain, with remaining parts taken from reference TRBV5-1 and TRBJ2-7, reads KAGVTQTPRYLIKTRGQQVTLSCSPISGHRSVSWYQQTPGQGLQFLFEYFSETQRNKGNFPGRFSGRQFSNSRSEMNVSTLELGDSALYLCASSGRVGGGYEQYFGPGTRLTVT.

In nucleotides, the CDR3 is TGCGCCAGCGCAACAGGTGGGGGCGATGAGCAGTTCTTC. Translation: CASATGGGDEQFF. V usage is TRBV5-1 and J usage is TRBJ2-1; perhaps TRBD1 as D (6 bases). The CDR3 contains 13 residues. Germline V gene lookup returns CDR1 SGHRS and CDR2 YFSETQ. The V end lost 7 bases, the J end lost 8 bases, and 16 bases lay between the germline ends.

The chain links TRBV6-4 to TRBJ2-3; 8 positions agree with TRBD1. CDR3 length equals 14 residues. V shed 3 bases, J shed 5 bases, and the junction held 4 bases outside the gene matches. Germline assignment: CDR1 MRHNA and CDR2 SNTAGT. This chain's CDR3 is CASSEKQGGDTQYF. CDR3 DNA: TGTGCCAGCAGTGAGAAACAGGGGGGAGATACGCAGTATTTT.

CDR3 DNA: TGCAGTGCTCACGCCCGGGAGCAGTACTTC. Translation gives CSAHAREQYF. The chain couples TRBV20-1 to TRBJ2-7; no clear D. This CDR3 contains 10 residues. V lost 5 bases, J lost 7 bases, and 9 bases lay in between. Germline CDR1 and CDR2: DFQATT and SNEGSKA (reference sequence).

Here the CDR3 DNA reads TGTGCCAGCAGCGTAGAACAGGGGAACACTGAAGCTTTCTTT. It specifies CASSVEQGNTEAFF. The genes are TRBV9 and TRBJ1-1; weak D call: TRBD1 (6 bases). The CDR3 loop spans 14 amino acids. V was shortened by 0 bases and J by 1 base, with 7 bases between the two germline ends. Germline CDR1 SGDLS, CDR2 YYNGEE. The full variable domain, completed using reference TRBV9 and TRBJ1-1, is DSGVTQTPKHLITATGQRVTLRCSPRSGDLSVYWYQQSLDQGLQFLIQYYNGEERAKGNILERFSAQQFPDLHSELNLSSLELGDSALYFCASSVEQGNTEAFFGQGTRLTVV.

This chain uses TRBV29-1 with TRBJ2-1; D may be TRBD2 (5 bases). This CDR3 region has 13 residues. Germline V gives CDR1 SQVTM, CDR2 ANQGSEA. V shed 5 bases and J shed 7 bases, with 15 bases lying between them. CDR3 in DNA: TGCAGCGTTCGGGCTCGAACGGGGAATGAGCAGTTCTTC. Amino acids: CSVRARTGNEQFF.

V usage is TRBV5-1 and J usage is TRBJ2-1; D remains unclear. The germline V and J ends were trimmed by 4 bases and 7 bases, with 6 bases remaining between them. CDR3 length: 11 residues. CDR1 and CDR2 (germline): SGHRS, YFSETQ. The CDR3 sequence: CASSPDNEQFF. The CDR3 nucleotides read TGCGCCAGCAGCCCAGATAATGAGCAGTTCTTC.

The CDR3 protein is CASSYPSGLSYNEQFF. The CDR3, as DNA: TGTGCCAGCAGTTACCCTAGCGGCCTTTCCTACAATGAGCAGTTCTTC. The gene calls are TRBV6-5 and TRBJ2-1; 7 nucleotides line up with TRBD2. The V gene end was trimmed by 2 bases and the J gene end by 1 base; junction bases not matched to a gene: 5. Germline-derived CDR1 and CDR2 are MNHEY and SVGAGI. The CDR3 extends over 16 amino acids.

The chain combines TRBV4-3 with TRBJ2-1; D might be TRBD2 (5 bases). Looked up from germline, CDR1 is LGHNA and CDR2 is YSLEER. V was shortened by 0 bases and J by 6 bases, with 9 bases between the two germline ends. This CDR3 region has 14 residues. The CDR3 bases are TGCGCCAGCAGCCAAGACCCTACTAGCAATGAGCAGTTCTTC. This translates into CASSQDPTSNEQFF.

In DNA form, the CDR3 reads TGTGCCAGCACCGAGACAGGGAGAATGCGGGGCTACACCTTC. It translates to CASTETGRMRGYTF. The J gene is TRBJ1-2, the V gene TRBV6-6; 7 bases line up with TRBD1. V was clipped by 7 bases and J by 8 bases; unmatched bases: 13. The CDR3 is made up of 14 amino acids. The germline V gene has CDR1 MNHNY and CDR2 SVGAGI (reference sequence).

The gene calls are TRBV5-5 and TRBJ1-2, with D perhaps TRBD1 (5 bases). Between the trimmed V and J ends, which lost 2 bases and 5 bases, there was a span of 7 bases. The CDR3 loop spans 12 amino acids. The germline V gene has CDR1 SGHKS and CDR2 YYEKEE (reference sequence). CDR3 sequence (DNA): TGTGCCAGCAGCTTACAGGAGTATGGCTACACCTTC. Its translation: CASSLQEYGYTF.

This chain joins TRBV18 and TRBJ2-7, with 11 bases aligning to TRBD1. Per the germline V gene, CDR1 is KGHSH and CDR2 is LQKENI. This CDR3 is built from 16 residues. The V and J ends lost 3 bases and 2 bases, in that order; junction bases with no gene match: 6. Here the CDR3 reads CASSPYGQGAPYEQYF. As DNA, the CDR3 is TGTGCCAGCTCACCTTATGGACAGGGGGCGCCCTACGAGCAGTACTTC.

This clone was counted once. The chain combines TRBV7-6 with TRBJ1-3; D not certain. This CDR3 contains 16 residues. CDR1 SGHVS and CDR2 FNYEAQ come from the germline V gene. Trimming stripped 5 bases from V and 3 bases from J, with 17 bases between. The DNA for the CDR3 is TGTGCCAGCAGCCGGGGTGGGGAAGGCTTTGGAAACACCATATATTTT. Its protein is CASSRGGEGFGNTIYF. Full variable domain (missing parts from reference TRBV7-6 and TRBJ1-3): GAGVSQSPRYKVTKRGQDVALRCDPISGHVSLYWYRQALGQGPEFLTYFNYEAQQDKSGLPNDRFSAERPEGSISTLTIQRTEQRDSAMYRCASSRGGEGFGNTIYFGEGSWLTVV.

This clone was detected only once. The V gene is TRBV6-1, the J gene TRBJ2-1, with 8 bases fitting TRBD2. Germline V gene lookup returns CDR1 MNHNS and CDR2 SASEGT. The CDR3 covers 14 residues. After removal of 2 bases from V and 6 bases from J, the junction contained 3 bases not matched to a gene. The CDR3 protein is CASSEILAGNEQFF. The CDR3 region has the DNA TGTGCCAGCAGTGAAATTCTAGCGGGCAATGAGCAGTTCTTC.

The rearrangement links TRBV25-1 to TRBJ1-1, with 8 nucleotides matching TRBD1. V lost 3 bases and J lost 10; bases outside the gene matches: 10. Germline CDR1 reads MGHDK; CDR2 reads SYGVNS. The CDR3 is made up of 14 amino acids. Written as DNA, the CDR3 is TGTGCCAGCAGTGAGACAGGGGCCATCGGTGTAGCTTTCTTT. Encoded protein: CASSETGAIGVAFF.

V usage is TRBV5-1 and J usage is TRBJ2-1; tentatively, D is TRBD2 (5 bases). The germline CDR1 and CDR2 sequences are SGHRS and YFSETQ. The CDR3 spans 11 residues. V gave up 3 bases and J gave up 12 bases, with 10 bases separating them. CDR3 nucleotides: TGCGCCAGCAGCTCCCCAGAGGGGCAGTTCTTC. The encoded protein is CASSSPEGQFF. The full variable domain, rest sourced from reference TRBV5-1 and TRBJ2-1, is KAGVTQTPRYLIKTRGQQVTLSCSPISGHRSVSWYQQTPGQGLQFLFEYFSETQRNKGNFPGRFSGRQFSNSRSEMNVSTLELGDSALYLCASSSPEGQFFGPGTRLTVL.

The rearrangement uses TRBV6-5 and TRBJ1-2; TRBD1 matches 10 bases. The CDR3 contains 15 residues. CDR1 MNHEY and CDR2 SVGAGI come from the germline V gene. Unmatched junction bases numbered 8, after V lost 5 bases and J lost 5 bases. The CDR3 region has the DNA TGTGCCAGCAGTAACGACAGGGGGCTTTGGTATGGCTACACCTTC. The encoded protein is CASSNDRGLWYGYTF.

This chain connects TRBV4-1 to TRBJ2-2; TRBD2 matches 8 bases. Germline CDR1 reads MGHRA; CDR2 reads YSYEKL. V shed 1 base and J 8 bases; nucleotides not matched to a gene: 0. This CDR3 has 13 residues. Here the CDR3 reads CASSQVAGGELFF. The CDR3 coding sequence is TGCGCCAGCAGCCAAGTAGCGGGAGGGGAGCTGTTTTTT.

The chain links TRBV6-1 to TRBJ2-7, with D perhaps matching TRBD1 (6 bases). This CDR3 is built from 13 residues. Germline CDR1 and CDR2: MNHNS and SASEGT. Trimming shortened V by 6 bases and J by 0 bases, and 9 bases separated the two germline ends. The CDR3 protein is CASSRDNSYEQYF. In DNA form, the CDR3 reads TGTGCCAGCAGCCGGGACAACTCCTACGAGCAGTACTTC.

V and J are TRBV5-4 and TRBJ2-4; weak D call: TRBD2 (6 bases). The CDR3 extends over 14 amino acids. V lost 1 base and J 3 bases, leaving 8 bases between the germline ends. In germline, CDR1 is SGHNT, CDR2 YYREEE (reference sequence). This chain's CDR3 is CASSLMGGKNIQYF. The CDR3 DNA reads as TGTGCCAGCAGCTTGATGGGAGGCAAAAACATTCAGTACTTC. Full variable domain (missing parts from reference TRBV5-4 and TRBJ2-4): ETGVTQSPTHLIKTRGQQVTLRCSSQSGHNTVSWYQQALGQGPQFIFQYYREEENGRGNFPPRFSGLQFPNYSSELNVNALELDDSALYLCASSLMGGKNIQYFGAGTRLSVL.

This clone appeared once. The genes are TRBV28 and TRBJ1-1, with D hard to call. Between the trimmed V and J ends, which lost 3 bases and 1 base, there was a span of 9 bases. Germline V gene data show CDR1 as MDHEN and CDR2 as SYDVKM. The CDR3 sequence is 14 residues long. DNA for the CDR3: TGTGCCAGCAGTTTGCTGGCAGAGAACACTGAAGCTTTCTTT. This translates into CASSLLAENTEAFF.

The CDR3 DNA reads TGTGCCAGCAGTTGGACGGGGGAGGGCGCGCAGTACTTC. Translation gives CASSWTGEGAQYF. The V and J genes are TRBV27 and TRBJ2-7; 7 nucleotides align to TRBD2. CDR3 length: 13 residues. Germline CDR1 MNHEY, CDR2 SMNVEV (reference sequence). Trimming took 4 bases from V and 9 from J; bases not matched to a gene: 9.

This clone was detected a few times. This chain connects TRBV30 to TRBJ2-7; D perhaps matches TRBD2 (6 bases). Germline CDR1 GTSNPN, CDR2 SVGIG (reference sequence). The CDR3 is 16 residues long. V lost 1 base and J lost 2, with 18 bases in between. CDR3 coding DNA: TGTGCCTGGAGTGCCCCGCTCGGAGGGGCAACCTACGAGCAGTACTTC. It codes for CAWSAPLGGATYEQYF.

This chain uses TRBV6-5 with TRBJ1-1; D is undetermined. CDR3 size: 12 residues. Looked up from germline, CDR1 is MNHEY and CDR2 is SVGAGI. Between the trimmed V and J ends, which lost 4 bases and 0 bases, there was a span of 3 bases. CDR3 loop: CASSSVNTEAFF. In nucleotides, the CDR3 is TGTGCCAGCAGTTCGGTGAACACTGAAGCTTTCTTT.

The J gene is TRBJ2-3, the V gene TRBV27; 13 bases line up with TRBD2. The J segment lost 4 bases and the V segment lost 8 bases, leaving 3 bases of the junction unmatched. Germline-derived CDR1 and CDR2 are MNHEY and SMNVEV (reference sequence). This CDR3 comprises 14 residues. In DNA form, the CDR3 reads TGTGCCAGCCGGACTAGCGGGAGCCCAGATACGCAGTATTTT. Its translation is CASRTSGSPDTQYF.

The genes are TRBV5-1 and TRBJ2-7; D possibly corresponds to TRBD1 (9 bases). Germline assignment: CDR1 SGHRS and CDR2 YFSETQ. The CDR3 covers 18 residues. Trimming left V 4 bases short and J 1 base short, with 24 bases between. CDR3 DNA: TGCGCCAGCAGCCCGGGGGGGGACAGGGTCGGCTTATCCTACGAGCAGTACTTC. This sequence encodes CASSPGGDRVGLSYEQYF.

This clone has a single count. The rearrangement links TRBV29-1 to TRBJ2-3, with 10 bases that match TRBD2. The germline CDR1 and CDR2 sequences are SQVTM and ANQGSEA. This CDR3 spans 13 amino acids. V lost 6 bases, J lost 6 bases, and 6 bases stayed unmatched. The CDR3 protein is CSVSSGSQDTQYF. CDR3 DNA: TGCAGCGTCTCTAGCGGGAGTCAGGATACGCAGTATTTT.

This clone was counted a few times. CDR3 amino acids: CASSVEGGPAFF. The CDR3 DNA reads as TGTGCCAGCAGCGTAGAAGGGGGTCCCGCTTTCTTT. The chain recombines TRBV9 with TRBJ1-1; perhaps TRBD1 as D (6 bases). V was pared by 0 bases and J by 11 bases, with 11 bases between. CDR1 is SGDLS, CDR2 YYNGEE, per germline. This CDR3 spans 12 amino acids.

The V and J genes are TRBV5-5 and TRBJ2-3; D might be TRBD1 (6 bases). Germline V gene sequence: CDR1 SGHKS, CDR2 YYEKEE (reference sequence). This CDR3 region has 15 residues. The germline V and J ends were trimmed by 3 bases and 2 bases, with 13 bases remaining between them. The chain's CDR3 is CASSSGVEYTDTQYF. The CDR3 nucleotides read TGTGCCAGCAGCTCAGGGGTCGAATACACAGATACGCAGTATTTT.

The chain employs TRBV18 and TRBJ1-2, with TRBD1 matching over 7 bases. Germline CDR1 reads KGHSH; CDR2 reads LQKENI. V was pared by 2 bases and J by 8 bases, with 5 bases of the junction left unmatched. This CDR3 has 13 amino acids. The CDR3 DNA reads as TGTGCCAGCTCACCAAAGACAGGGCTCGGCTACACCTTC. It specifies CASSPKTGLGYTF.

The chain carries TRBV19 and TRBJ2-7; TRBD1 matches 7 bases. V was pared by 3 bases and J by 3 bases, with 11 bases of the junction left unmatched. This CDR3 comprises 16 residues. Germline lookup yields CDR1 LNHDA and CDR2 SQIVND (reference sequence). Here the CDR3 DNA reads TGTGCCAGTAGTATCGGGCCCCGGGACAGTGACTACGAGCAGTACTTC. Amino acid sequence: CASSIGPRDSDYEQYF.

The rearrangement joins TRBV11-2 to TRBJ2-5; 7 bases map to TRBD2. The CDR3 contains 14 residues. The germline CDR1 and CDR2 sequences are SGHAT and FQNNGV. The V and J ends lost 5 bases and 5 bases, in that order; junction bases with no gene match: 8. The CDR3, as DNA: TGTGCCAGCAGCCGGGGGGTGGGGATGGAGACCCAGTACTTC. Translated, it gives CASSRGVGMETQYF.